Sequencing of this T cell receptor beta chain was carried out in a study of blood T cell repertoires in COVID-19. Study context: From the United States, Italy and Spain came samples of acute and convalescent COVID-19. The cDNA or gDNA used as material had been derived from T cells, B-cell-depleted T cells, or PBMCs.

Participant reports of clinical history set cohort assignment. This CDR3 contains 17 residues. In germline, CDR1 is SNHLY, CDR2 FYNNEI. The ends lost 6 bases at V and 2 bases at J; junction bases unmatched: 12. Original analysis: Quantification of nucleated cells was approximated via reference gene primer amplification. This table comes from immunoSEQ multiplex PCR, and its TCRdb copy is limited to in-frame clones, with some not included. D and trimming come from the DNA, and the V and J calls and clone size come from that table. Of some 250,000 clones in the sample, approximately 90% were seen once. V gene TRBV2 combines with J gene TRBJ2-3, with TRBD1 identical over 9 bases. This sequence was found in a human donor in a cohort exposed to, infected with or recovered from COVID-19 (not recorded which). The donor label of this sample is uncertain. Input material: PBMCs or T cells enriched from blood (not recorded which). The CDR3 protein is CASSQTGTGWVTDTQYF. CDR3 DNA sequence: TGTGCCAGCAGCCAGACCGGGACAGGGTGGGTCACAGATACGCAGTATTTT.